These 13 T cell receptor beta chains share one sample of origin, sequenced in a study of OX40 agonist ivuxolimab in advanced cancers. The data were produced by immunoSEQ multiplex PCR, yet TCRdb's version contains in-frame clones alone and is incomplete. The top ten clones hold 35% of a sample with around 45,000 clones, approximately 83% of them seen once. This specimen was CD4+ or CD8+ T cells sorted from blood, taken in a trial of the OX40 agonist ivuxolimab. These TCRs come from an adult with an advanced solid tumor such as melanoma, head and neck, liver or kidney cancer.

The V gene is TRBV10-3, the J gene TRBJ1-2; D unresolved. The CDR3 length is 15 residues. V shed 4 bases and J shed 8 bases, with 20 bases lying between them. CDR1 and CDR2 (germline): ENHRY, SYGVKD. The CDR3 spells CAISGQLKEPGGYTF. CDR3 nucleotides: TGTGCCATCAGTGGACAACTAAAAGAACCTGGGGGCTACACCTTC.

The chain employs TRBV30 and TRBJ1-4, with D tentatively TRBD1 (6 bases). The germline V gene encodes CDR1 GTSNPN and CDR2 SVGIG (reference sequence). The CDR3 has 16 residues. V gave up 8 bases and J gave up 3 bases, with 22 bases separating them. CDR3 residues: CAGKQGQRLANEKLFF. CDR3 DNA: TGTGCCGGAAAACAGGGACAAAGATTAGCTAATGAAAAACTGTTTTTT.

V usage is TRBV5-1 and J usage is TRBJ2-1, with unresolved D. Germline V gene sequence: CDR1 SGHRS, CDR2 YFSETQ. The CDR3 is 13 amino acids. The V end lost 0 bases, the J end lost 5 bases, and 6 bases lay between the germline ends. The CDR3 region has the DNA TGCGCCAGCAGCTTGGTACAAAACAATGAGCAGTTCTTC. Translation gives CASSLVQNNEQFF.

J is TRBJ2-2 and V is TRBV7-8; perhaps TRBD2 as D (6 bases). CDR1 and CDR2 from the germline V gene are SGHVS and FQNEAQ. Trimming took off 1 base at V and 0 bases at J, with 12 bases between the two ends. The CDR3 covers 17 residues. CDR3 protein: CASSLVGGGTNTGELFF. CDR3 bases: TGTGCCAGCAGCTTAGTGGGAGGCGGGACGAACACCGGGGAGCTGTTTTTT.

The genes are TRBV19 and TRBJ2-3; TRBD2 agrees at 7 bases. Unmatched junction bases numbered 9, after V lost 7 bases and J lost 2 bases. The CDR3 loop spans 15 amino acids. Germline values: CDR1 LNHDA, CDR2 SQIVND (reference sequence). The CDR3 is CASTQGAGDTDTQYF. Written as DNA, the CDR3 is TGTGCCAGTACCCAAGGGGCGGGGGACACAGATACGCAGTATTTT.

To note about this clone: One end of the junction is discordant with germline, which a read error may explain. The genes are TRBV10-3 and TRBJ2-5; TRBD1 might be the D (5 bases). This CDR3 is 14 amino acids long. Per the germline V gene, CDR1 is ENHRY and CDR2 is SYGVKD. As DNA, the CDR3 is TGTGCCATCAGTCCCTGGGGCCACCAAGAGACCCGGTACTTC. Protein product: CAISPWGHQETRYF.

This chain joins TRBV19 and TRBJ2-1, with TRBD2 matching 8 bases. Germline lookup yields CDR1 LNHDA and CDR2 SQIVND (reference sequence). Trimming at V came to 5 bases and at J to 5 bases, leaving 11 bases not matched to a gene. This CDR3 has 16 amino acids. CDR3 loop: CASSAHLAGANNEQFF. In DNA, the CDR3 is TGTGCCAGTAGTGCCCACCTAGCGGGCGCTAACAATGAGCAGTTCTTC.

The chain joins TRBV28 to TRBJ2-7; D might be TRBD1 or TRBD2, each matching 5 bases. Germline CDR1 MDHEN, CDR2 SYDVKM. Deletions cut 7 bases from V and 3 bases from J, with 19 bases between. The CDR3 consists of 15 residues. The CDR3 bases are TGTGCCAGCACCCAAGGTGGGGCAGGAGGCTACGAGCAGTACTTC. The encoded protein is CASTQGGAGGYEQYF.

At least ten counts were recorded for this clone. The J gene is TRBJ2-1, the V gene TRBV5-8; D is uncertain. CDR3 length: 14 amino acids. Looked up from germline, CDR1 is SGHTS and CDR2 is YDEGEE. The V end was cut by 1 base, the J end by 6 bases, with 11 bases between. CDR3 in DNA: TGTGCCAGCAGCTTGTTCTCAGGCGGCAATGAGCAGTTCTTC. This translates into CASSLFSGGNEQFF.

J is TRBJ2-4 and V is TRBV4-2; tentative D call: TRBD1 (5 bases). Germline V CDR1 and CDR2: LGHNA, YNFKEQ. The CDR3 runs 16 residues. V was clipped by 0 bases and J by 1 base, with 10 bases between them. CDR3 residues: CASSQDRDGAKNIQYF. The CDR3 region has the DNA TGTGCCAGCAGCCAAGACAGGGATGGTGCCAAAAACATTCAGTACTTC.

The chain is built from TRBV18 and TRBJ1-2, with no clear D. This CDR3 region has 14 residues. V was cut by 5 bases and J by 8 bases, with 18 bases left in between. Germline V gives CDR1 KGHSH, CDR2 LQKENI. CDR3 residues: CASSSLTGLSGYTF. The CDR3 DNA reads as TGTGCCAGCTCATCCTTAACTGGACTATCGGGCTACACCTTC. Variable domain in full (rest from reference TRBV18 and TRBJ1-2): NAGVMQNPRHLVRRRGQEARLRCSPMKGHSHVYWYRQLPEEGLKFMVYLQKENIIDESGMPKERFSAEFPKEGPSILRIQQVVRGDSAAYFCASSSLTGLSGYTFGSGTRLTVV.

This clone has a single count. The gene calls are TRBV4-1 and TRBJ2-2; D possibly corresponds to TRBD1 (6 bases). Germline lookup yields CDR1 MGHRA and CDR2 YSYEKL. The CDR3 is made up of 18 amino acids. Trimming took off 6 bases at V and 0 bases at J, with 20 bases between the two ends. The CDR3 here is CASRSPLQGPTNTGELFF. CDR3 in DNA: TGCGCCAGCAGGTCCCCTTTACAGGGCCCTACGAACACCGGGGAGCTGTTTTTT.

V is TRBV7-8 and J is TRBJ2-2; 10 bases line up with TRBD2. Trimming cost V 6 bases and J 6 bases; bases outside gene matches: 7. The CDR3 extends over 15 amino acids. CDR1 SGHVS and CDR2 FQNEAQ come from the germline V gene. CDR3 in DNA: TGTGCCAGCAGTTTCGCGGGACTAGCGTCCGGGGAGCTGTTTTTT. The encoded protein is CASSFAGLASGELFF.